In its sample, the clone carrying this T cell receptor (beta chain) was seen many times. The CDR3 contains 13 residues. V gave up 3 bases and J gave up 2 bases, with 10 bases separating them. In germline, CDR1 is GTSNPN, CDR2 SVGIG (reference sequence). This sample stems from a study of blood T cell repertoires in COVID-19. Study-level background: The samples span acute and convalescent COVID-19 from the United States, Italy and Spain. Sources were T cells, B-cell-depleted T cells, or PBMCs; the material itself was cDNA or gDNA.

In the original processing: The authors estimated nucleated cell counts from reference gene primer amplification. Only in-frame clones appear in the TCRdb table, and some are missing; sequencing was by immunoSEQ multiplex PCR. D and trimming were read from the DNA, whereas the V and J calls and clone size are those reported in that table. The sample has approximately 130,000 clones, approximately 83% seen once; the top ten hold around 18%. The sequenced sample consisted of peripheral blood. The rearrangement links TRBV30 to TRBJ1-1, with D perhaps matching TRBD1 (5 bases). This TCR was recovered from a woman aged 45-65 years who had recovered from COVID-19. CDR3 loop: CAWSIQVNTEAFF. CDR3 sequence (DNA): TGTGCCTGGAGCATACAGGTTAACACTGAAGCTTTCTTT.